This passage covers 30 T cell receptor beta chains from one sample sequenced in a study of T cells in Graves' hyperthyroidism and ophthalmopathy. Amplified TCR beta CDR3 regions came from RNA transcripts. A set of HTBI primers served as the primers for a first-round RT-PCR of the TCR CDR3. TCRdb re-derived calls from the multiplex PCR reads in MiXCR, one entry per CDR3 protein. The sample lists about 350,000 distinct CDR3 sequences, approximately 13% seen once, with roughly 24% in the top ten. Sample: blood. The receptors here all came from a woman in her 30s with Graves' hyperthyroidism.

This clonotype has a handful of counts. J is TRBJ2-1 and V is TRBV9; D is undetermined. The germline V gene has CDR1 SGDLS and CDR2 YYNGEE. CDR3 size: 16 residues. Trimming took off 0 bases at V and 6 bases at J, with 16 bases between the two ends. CDR3 nucleotides: TGTGCCAGCAGCGTAGGTTGGGCAGGCCCGGGCAATGAGCAGTTCTTC. Translation: CASSVGWAGPGNEQFF.

Many counts were recorded for this clonotype. The chain's CDR3 is CSASARAETQYF. CDR3 nucleotides: TGCAGTGCTAGTGCCAGGGCGGAGACCCAGTACTTC. The chain employs TRBV20-1 and TRBJ2-5; D is perhaps TRBD1 (5 bases). The V gene lost 3 bases and the J gene lost 5 bases, with 10 bases spanning the gap. This CDR3 spans 12 amino acids. The germline V gene has CDR1 DFQATT and CDR2 SNEGSKA (reference sequence).

The chain joins TRBV20-1 to TRBJ2-7, with TRBD2 matching over 10 bases. The CDR3 contains 15 residues. The germline gives CDR1 DFQATT, CDR2 SNEGSKA (reference sequence). The V segment lost 5 bases and the J segment 2 bases; nucleotides outside the gene matches: 9. CDR3: CSAPALAGVAYEQYF. The CDR3 DNA reads as TGCAGTGCTCCAGCCCTAGCGGGAGTAGCCTACGAGCAGTACTTC.

This clonotype was observed many times. Written as DNA, the CDR3 is TGTGCCAGCAGCTTCGCTGTTGAGCAGTTCTTC. Translation gives CASSFAVEQFF. V gene TRBV11-2 combines with J gene TRBJ2-1; D is undetermined. This CDR3 spans 11 amino acids. In germline, CDR1 is SGHAT, CDR2 FQNNGV. The V end was cut by 3 bases, the J end by 9 bases, with 6 bases between.

This chain joins TRBV10-3 and TRBJ2-7; 10 bases line up with TRBD1. The CDR3 length is 15 residues. Per the germline V gene, CDR1 is ENHRY and CDR2 is SYGVKD. Trimming at V came to 3 bases and at J to 8 bases, leaving 10 bases not matched to a gene. The CDR3 nucleotides are TGTGCCATCAGTGATGACCGGGACAGGGGTACGAAGCAGTACTTC. Translated, it gives CAISDDRDRGTKQYF.

The table lists this clonotype with many counts. The V call is TRBV28, the J call TRBJ2-2; possible D gene TRBD1, 6 bases. The CDR3 runs to 16 residues. Germline V gene data show CDR1 as MDHEN and CDR2 as SYDVKM. V lost 8 bases and J 14 bases, leaving 30 bases between the germline ends. The chain's CDR3 is CASSFPGTLQQGGLFF. CDR3 DNA: TGTGCCAGCTCTTTTCCGGGGACGCTACAACAAGGGGGACTGTTTTTT.

This clonotype was seen repeatedly, ten times or more. The chain couples TRBV11-2 to TRBJ2-1; no clear D. With 1 base removed from V and 7 bases from J, the gap between germline ends came to 11 bases. Germline CDR1 reads SGHAT; CDR2 reads FQNNGV. The CDR3 length is 14 residues. The CDR3 coding sequence is TGTGCCAGCAGCTTAGGAGGCGGTTGGAATGAGCAGTTCTTC. The encoded protein is CASSLGGGWNEQFF.

Only a few counts were recorded for this clonotype. The gene calls are TRBV3-1 and TRBJ2-7, with unresolved D. The CDR3 is 13 residues long. Germline V gene lookup returns CDR1 LGHDT and CDR2 YNNKEL (reference sequence). Trimming took 1 base from V and 7 from J, leaving 11 bases between them. The CDR3 DNA reads TGTGCCAGCAGCCAAGGGACCGGTAAGGAGCAGTACTTC. Its protein product is CASSQGTGKEQYF.

This clonotype appeared many times. V is TRBV20-1 and J is TRBJ1-1, with 8 bases aligning to TRBD1. Germline CDR1 DFQATT, CDR2 SNEGSKA (reference sequence). The CDR3 totals 14 residues. V shed 8 bases, J shed 4 bases, and the junction held 12 bases outside the gene matches. The chain's CDR3 is CSTLPGTGVTEAFF. As DNA, the CDR3 is TGCAGTACTCTACCCGGGACAGGAGTCACTGAAGCTTTCTTT.

The chain has TRBV4-2 and TRBJ1-1; D is possibly TRBD1 (6 bases). The length of the CDR3 is 14 residues. V was cut by 4 bases and J by 2 bases, with 11 bases left in between. CDR1 is LGHNA and CDR2 is YNFKEQ in the germline V gene. The CDR3 spells CASSLNRDNTEAFF. The CDR3 DNA follows: TGTGCCAGCAGCCTAAACAGGGACAACACTGAAGCTTTCTTT.

In this sample, this clonotype turned up a few times. The chain recombines TRBV28 with TRBJ1-2; no clear D. Germline lookup yields CDR1 MDHEN and CDR2 SYDVKM. The ends were cut back, 6 bases at V and 6 bases at J, with 14 bases in the middle. This CDR3 is 13 amino acids long. In DNA, the CDR3 is TGTGCCAGCAGACGTCAGAATGGAGATGGCTACACCTTC. This codes for CASRRQNGDGYTF.

This clonotype showed up many times. V gene TRBV7-8 combines with J gene TRBJ1-1; D is ambiguous. Per the germline V gene, CDR1 is SGHVS and CDR2 is FQNEAQ. Trimming took 1 base from V and 1 from J, leaving 10 bases between them. The CDR3 is 15 amino acids. The CDR3 is CASSLGRWGNTEAFF. As DNA, the CDR3 is TGTGCCAGCAGCTTAGGCAGGTGGGGGAACACTGAAGCTTTCTTT.

This clonotype has a count of ten or more. The chain recombines TRBV27 with TRBJ2-7; the D is unclear. This CDR3 region has 15 residues. The germline V gene encodes CDR1 MNHEY and CDR2 SMNVEV (reference sequence). The V gene lost 6 bases and the J gene lost 6 bases, with 21 bases spanning the gap. DNA for the CDR3: TGTGCCAGCAGCCCGGACGCATCCCTTCCTCGCGAGCAGTACTTC. Amino acid sequence: CASSPDASLPREQYF.

This clonotype was recorded many times. A junction end diverges from the germline sequence, so it may reflect a read error. The rearrangement joins TRBV11-2 to TRBJ2-5; D remains unclear. The CDR3 sequence is 13 residues long. Germline lookup yields CDR1 SGHAT and CDR2 FQNNGV. This CDR3 is CASRLAASETQYF. As DNA, the CDR3 is TGTGCCAGCAGATTAGCCGCGTCCGAGACCCAGTACTTC. The variable domain in full, with the rest retrieved from reference TRBV11-2 and TRBJ2-5, is EAGVAQSPRYKIIEKRQSVAFWCNPISGHATLYWYQQILGQGPKLLIQFQNNGVVDDSQLPKDRFSAERLKGVDSTLKIQPAKLEDSAVYLCASRLAASETQYFGPGTRLLVL.

Notes on this clonotype: A much bigger clone sits one base away, suggesting this may be a read error. The chain joins TRBV6-2 or TRBV6-3 to TRBJ1-5, with D possibly being TRBD1 (5 bases). The CDR3 loop spans 14 amino acids. Germline CDR1 is MNHEY and CDR2 is SVGEGT. Trimming pared 5 bases from V and 6 bases from J, leaving 14 bases between. Written as DNA, the CDR3 is TGTGCCAGCAGTGACCCGCGGGGCAGTCAGCCCCAGCATTTT. This codes for CASSDPRGSQPQHF.

This clonotype was seen at least ten times. The rearrangement links TRBV6-1 to TRBJ1-3; D unclear. The germline gives CDR1 MNHNS, CDR2 SASEGT. The CDR3 contains 13 residues. V was shortened by 6 bases and J by 2 bases, with 8 bases between the two germline ends. CDR3 in amino acids: CASSPDAGNTIYF. The CDR3 region has the DNA TGTGCCAGCAGCCCCGACGCTGGAAACACCATATATTTT.

Ten or more counts support this clonotype. This chain links TRBV6-2 or TRBV6-3 with TRBJ1-1; no firm D call. Trimming removed 6 bases from V and 1 base from J, with 9 bases in between. Germline lookup yields CDR1 MNHEY and CDR2 SVGEGT. CDR3 length equals 13 residues. This CDR3 reads CASSKTRNTEAFF. CDR3 DNA sequence: TGTGCCAGCAGCAAAACAAGGAACACTGAAGCTTTCTTT.

The rearrangement uses TRBV12-3 or TRBV12-4 and TRBJ1-2, with no clear D. V was trimmed by 3 bases and J by 0 bases, leaving 5 bases between them. CDR3 size: 13 residues. CDR3 region: CASSFDPNYGYTF. The CDR3 DNA sequence: TGTGCCAGCAGTTTCGATCCTAACTATGGCTACACCTTC.

In regard to this clonotype: A single base separates this from a much larger clone, so it may be a read error. V usage is TRBV2 and J usage is TRBJ2-2; D uncertain. The V gene lost 1 base and the J gene lost 4 bases, with 7 bases spanning the gap. The CDR3 covers 14 residues. Germline CDR1 reads SNHLY; CDR2 reads FYNNEI. Here the CDR3 DNA reads TGTGCCAGCAGTGAAGTAGGGCGCACCGGGGAGCTGTTTTTT. This sequence encodes CASSEVGRTGELFF. Using reference TRBV2 and TRBJ2-2 for the parts outside the CDR3, the full variable domain is EPEVTQTPSHQVTQMGQEVILRCVPISNHLYFYWYRQILGQKVEFLVSFYNNEISEKSEIFDDQFSVERPDGSNFTLKIRSTKLEDSAMYFCASSEVGRTGELFFGEGSRLTVL.

The chain combines TRBV15 with TRBJ1-6; the D is unclear. The germline gives CDR1 LNHNV, CDR2 YYDKDF (reference sequence). Trimming stripped 5 bases from V and 9 bases from J, with 17 bases between. This CDR3 is built from 15 residues. CDR3 nucleotide sequence: TGTGCCACCAGCCCGGTCGCGGGGAACGGTTCACCCCTCCACTTT. Translating gives CATSPVAGNGSPLHF.

This clonotype occurred a few times. This chain joins TRBV3-1 and TRBJ2-1; TRBD2 might be the D (5 bases). From germline, CDR1 is LGHDT and CDR2 YNNKEL (reference sequence). This CDR3 is built from 14 residues. With 6 bases removed from V and 6 bases from J, the gap between germline ends came to 15 bases. This CDR3 reads CASSSLAGGNEQFF. The CDR3 DNA sequence: TGTGCCAGCAGTTCCTTGGCGGGCGGCAATGAGCAGTTCTTC.

Ten or more counts support this clonotype. The V gene is TRBV10-3, the J gene TRBJ1-4; D gene ambiguous. The CDR3 totals 13 residues. Germline V gene data show CDR1 as ENHRY and CDR2 as SYGVKD. Trimming removed 0 bases from V and 7 bases from J, with 6 bases in between. The CDR3 nucleotides read TGTGCCATCAGTGAGTCGGCGGGTGAAAAACTGTTTTTT. Protein product: CAISESAGEKLFF.

This clonotype was recorded many times. The V call is TRBV11-1, the J call TRBJ1-4; D might be TRBD1 (5 bases). CDR3 length equals 13 residues. Germline loops: CDR1 SGHAT, CDR2 FQDESV (reference sequence). Trimming took 6 bases from V and 8 from J, leaving 13 bases between them. The CDR3, as DNA: TGTGCCAGCAGTCTCCGACAGACGGAAAAACTGTTTTTT. The encoded protein is CASSLRQTEKLFF.

V gene TRBV6-1 combines with J gene TRBJ2-6; no definite D call. CDR1 and CDR2 (germline): MNHNS, SASEGT. Trimming cost V 6 bases and J 1 base, with 4 bases left between them. The CDR3 covers 13 residues. The DNA for the CDR3 is TGTGCCAGCAGACGTTCTGGGGCCAACGTCCTGACTTTC. Protein product: CASRRSGANVLTF.

This clonotype was detected ten times or more. The chain is built from TRBV28 and TRBJ1-2; TRBD1 is a possible D gene (5 bases). From germline, CDR1 is MDHEN and CDR2 SYDVKM. The CDR3 totals 17 residues. Trimming removed 3 bases at V and 1 base at J, with 18 bases between. CDR3 protein: CASSLPTGTGLNYGYTF. CDR3 nucleotides: TGTGCCAGCAGTTTGCCCACCGGGACGGGGCTTAACTATGGCTACACCTTC.

CDR3 nucleotides: TGTGCCAGCAGCGGTACACCCGGGACTAGCGGTTACAATGAGCAGTTCTTC. This gives the protein CASSGTPGTSGYNEQFF. The V gene is TRBV7-6, the J gene TRBJ2-1; 11 nucleotides align to TRBD2. Losses at the gene ends were 5 bases for V and 4 bases for J; bases not matched to a gene: 10. This CDR3 comprises 17 residues. The germline gives CDR1 SGHVS, CDR2 FNYEAQ.

This clonotype was seen a few times. V and J are TRBV6-6 and TRBJ2-7, with D unclear. Germline lookup yields CDR1 MNHNY and CDR2 SVGAGI (reference sequence). CDR3 length: 16 amino acids. V was clipped by 0 bases and J by 0 bases, with 12 bases between them. CDR3 residues: CASSYSNGHTSYEQYF. Written as DNA, the CDR3 is TGTGCCAGCAGTTACTCGAACGGGCATACCTCCTACGAGCAGTACTTC.

The V gene is TRBV19, the J gene TRBJ2-2; D could derive from TRBD1 or TRBD2 (5 bases each). V lost 7 bases and J lost 7, with 10 bases in between. Germline assignment: CDR1 LNHDA and CDR2 SQIVND (reference sequence). There are 12 residues in the CDR3. The CDR3 region has the DNA TGTGCCAGTACGGGGCGGCGCGGGGAGCTGTTTTTT. Amino acid sequence: CASTGRRGELFF.

There are a few counts of this clonotype. This chain links TRBV4-1 with TRBJ2-2; 7 bases fit TRBD1. CDR1 MGHRA and CDR2 YSYEKL come from the germline V gene. V lost 1 base, J lost 5 bases, and 10 bases stayed unmatched. The CDR3 covers 17 residues. Here the CDR3 reads CASSQVVTGVFTGELFF. The CDR3 region has the DNA TGCGCCAGCAGCCAAGTCGTCACAGGGGTATTTACCGGGGAGCTGTTTTTT.

This chain joins TRBV18 and TRBJ2-1; no clear D gene. Germline V lookup: CDR1 KGHSH, CDR2 LQKENI. The CDR3 contains 12 residues. Trimming pared 3 bases from V and 6 bases from J, leaving 6 bases between. The DNA of the CDR3 is TGTGCCAGCTCACCGCTAAGCAATGAGCAGTTCTTC. It translates to CASSPLSNEQFF.